Listed below are T cell receptor beta chains from one sample, sequenced in a study of HIV-infected children after antiretroviral therapy interruption. One entry per CDR3 protein results from TCRdb running MiXCR on the 3' RACE reads. Of about 15,000 distinct CDR3 sequences listed, 3% to 4% were seen once; the top ten hold around 31%. The sequencing here drew on CD45RO+ CD8+ T cells from PBMCs, pooled from several time points, taken from a donor given antiretroviral therapy, either interrupted or continuous. The receptors were sampled from a pool of human donors with HIV. Both conserved end residues are part of each CDR3. The order of the fields is CDR3 protein, CDR3 DNA, clone size, J gene, D gene, V gene. A D gene is named only where the DNA matches it firmly. A clone size is listed for some rows: how often the clone was seen (once, few, many), or a class if it is expanded.

CASSSGQFYEQYF,TGTGCCAGCAGTTCGGGACAATTCTACGAGCAGTACTTC,many,TRBJ2-7,NA,TRBV27
CASSPGPMAPYEQYF,TGTGCCAGCTCACCTGGTCCGATGGCCCCGTACGAGCAGTACTTC,many,TRBJ2-7,NA,TRBV18
CSARINTKNIQYF,TGCAGTGCCAGAATTAACACCAAAAACATTCAGTACTTC,few,TRBJ2-4,NA,TRBV20-1
CASSRLWGYGYTF,TGTGCCAGCAGCAGACTCTGGGGCTATGGCTACACCTTC,many,TRBJ1-2,NA,TRBV7-3
CASSLTTSTLGEQFF,TGTGCCAGCAGCTTAACGACTAGTACGCTTGGTGAGCAGTTCTTC,many,TRBJ2-1,NA,TRBV11-3
CASSRITGELFF,TGCGCCAGCAGCCGCATCACCGGGGAGCTGTTTTTT,medium-sized,TRBJ2-2,NA,TRBV4-3
CASSLFGPPDEQFF,TGTGCCAGCAGCTTGTTTGGGCCTCCGGATGAGCAGTTCTTC,many,TRBJ2-1,NA,TRBV5-5
CASSQDSSGYNEQFF,TGTGCCAGCAGCCAAGATTCTAGCGGGTACAATGAGCAGTTCTTC,many,TRBJ2-1,TRBD2,TRBV3-1
CASSFSAGDTQYF,TGTGCCAGCAGCTTTTCAGCGGGAGATACGCAGTATTTT,NA,TRBJ2-3,NA,TRBV7-8
CASSRQGSSRGFLWTRAFF,NA,many,TRBJ1-1,NA,TRBV6-1
CASSFPPVDPTSTDTQYF,TGTGCCAGCAGCTTCCCCCCTGTGGATCCTACTAGCACAGATACGCAGTATTTT,many,TRBJ2-3,NA,TRBV7-2
CASSLVPERPGELFF,TGTGCCAGCAGCCTGGTTCCCGAACGGCCCGGGGAGCTGTTTTTT,many,TRBJ2-2,NA,TRBV13
CATSDEGRDTGELFF,TGTGCCACCAGTGATGAGGGCAGGGACACCGGGGAGCTGTTTTTT,many,TRBJ2-2,NA,TRBV24-1
CASSLGLPGQDFSYEQYF,TGTGCCAGCAGCTTGGGTCTCCCGGGACAGGATTTCTCCTACGAGCAGTACTTC,NA,TRBJ2-7,TRBD1,TRBV5-5
CASSLSFVRTYEQYF,TGTGCCAGCAGTTTGTCGTTTGTGAGAACCTACGAGCAGTACTTC,many,TRBJ2-7,NA,TRBV28
CASSSNRGPYGELFF,TGTGCCAGCAGTTCGAACAGGGGGCCTTACGGGGAGCTGTTTTTT,many,TRBJ2-2,TRBD1,TRBV27
CASSQERGGQETQYF,TGCGCCAGCAGCCAAGAGCGGGGGGGCCAAGAGACCCAGTACTTC,medium-sized,TRBJ2-5,TRBD2,TRBV4-3
CASSVGSGSSYEQYF,TGTGCCAGCAGCGTAGGGTCAGGCAGCTCCTACGAGCAGTACTTC,many,TRBJ2-7,NA,TRBV9
CASSLGGGLTGELFF,TGTGCCAGCAGTTTGGGGGGGGGCTTGACCGGGGAGCTGTTTTTT,few,TRBJ2-2,NA,TRBV12-3/TRBV12-4
CASSLAQGASTEAFF,TGTGCCAGCAGCTTGGCGCAGGGGGCTTCCACTGAAGCTTTCTTT,many,TRBJ1-1,TRBD1,TRBV5-8
CASSFRDRGRDQPQHF,TGTGCCAGCAGTTTTCGGGACAGGGGAAGGGATCAGCCCCAGCATTTT,NA,TRBJ1-5,TRBD1,TRBV28
CATSTSGDANTGELFF,TGTGCCACCTCCACGAGCGGGGACGCGAACACCGGGGAGCTGTTTTTT,NA,TRBJ2-2,TRBD2,TRBV6-4
CASSPGQGARGANVLTF,TGTGCCAGCTCTCCGGGACAGGGGGCGCGAGGGGCCAACGTCCTGACTTTC,many,TRBJ2-6,TRBD1,TRBV5-4
CSVAGTVSPPNEQFF,TGCAGTGTCGCGGGCACAGTTTCCCCCCCGAATGAGCAGTTCTTC,many,TRBJ2-1,NA,TRBV20-1
CASNSGGTQYF,TGTGCCAGCAACTCTGGGGGTACGCAGTATTTT,NA,TRBJ2-3,NA,TRBV12-3/TRBV12-4
CASSLSLNTGELFF,TGTGCCAGCAGCTTATCCCTGAACACCGGGGAGCTGTTTTTT,few,TRBJ2-2,NA,TRBV28
CASSFGGAREETQYF,TGTGCCAGCAGTTTCGGAGGGGCGCGGGAGGAGACCCAGTACTTC,many,TRBJ2-5,TRBD2,TRBV28
CASSDSASGGDEQFF,TGTGCCAGCAGTGACTCGGCTAGCGGGGGGGATGAGCAGTTCTTC,NA,TRBJ2-1,TRBD2,TRBV6-4
CASSSSERGGSYEQYF,TGTGCCAGCAGCTCAAGCGAGCGGGGGGGATCCTACGAGCAGTACTTC,many,TRBJ2-7,TRBD2,TRBV13
CSARDLQGNEQYF,TGCAGTGCTAGAGACCTCCAGGGAAACGAGCAGTACTTC,many,TRBJ2-7,NA,TRBV20-1
CASSIPLVTDTQYF,TGTGCCAGCAGCATCCCACTAGTGACAGATACGCAGTATTTT,medium-sized,TRBJ2-3,NA,TRBV7-2
CASSPPASSGPSYEQYF,TGTGCCAGCTCACCACCGGCTAGCTCGGGGCCCTCCTACGAGCAGTACTTC,many,TRBJ2-7,NA,TRBV18
CASSGTGYSNQPQHF,TGTGCCAGCAGTGGTACAGGCTATAGCAATCAGCCCCAGCATTTT,many,TRBJ1-5,NA,TRBV2
CASSQTELSYEQYF,TGTGCCAGCAGCCAGACAGAGTTATCCTACGAGCAGTACTTC,medium-sized,TRBJ2-7,NA,TRBV6-2/TRBV6-3
CASSPQGGEETQYF,TGTGCCAGCTCACCACAGGGGGGAGAAGAGACCCAGTACTTC,many,TRBJ2-5,NA,TRBV18
CASNDRGHNEQFF,TGTGCCAGTAATGACAGGGGCCACAATGAGCAGTTCTTC,many,TRBJ2-1,TRBD1,TRBV19
CASGLHRGYQETQYF,TGTGCTAGTGGTTTGCATCGGGGGTACCAAGAGACCCAGTACTTC,many,TRBJ2-5,NA,TRBV12-5
CATSRVTGTGDATGELFF,TGTGCCACCAGCAGAGTAACCGGGACAGGGGACGCCACCGGGGAGCTGTTTTTT,many,TRBJ2-2,TRBD1,TRBV15
CASSLAPGEETNYGYTF,TGTGCCAGCAGCTTAGCTCCAGGCGAAGAGACAAACTATGGCTACACCTTC,many,TRBJ1-2,NA,TRBV7-9
CASRSGGPTYNEQFF,TGTGCCAGCAGAAGCGGGGGCCCTACCTACAATGAGCAGTTCTTC,NA,TRBJ2-1,TRBD2,TRBV2
CASSHRLDRRTATDTQYF,TGTGCCAGCAGCCACCGCTTAGACCGTAGGACGGCTACAGATACGCAGTATTTT,many,TRBJ2-3,NA,TRBV14
CASSLAGTGVGYTF,TGTGCCAGCAGTTTAGCCGGGACAGGGGTTGGCTACACCTTC,many,TRBJ1-2,TRBD1,TRBV28
CSAPTSPQGEFGNIQYF,TGCAGTGCTCCTACTTCTCCACAGGGGGAGTTTGGAAACATTCAGTACTTC,many,TRBJ2-4,TRBD1,TRBV20-1
CATSEAGILANTGELFF,TGTGCCACCAGTGAGGCAGGGATATTAGCGAACACCGGGGAGCTGTTTTTT,many,TRBJ2-2,NA,TRBV24-1
CSARLAGDQPQHF,TGCAGTGCTAGATTGGCAGGGGATCAGCCCCAGCATTTT,medium-sized,TRBJ1-5,NA,TRBV20-1
CSARRAGGIQPQHF,TGCAGTGCTAGACGGGCAGGGGGAATTCAGCCCCAGCATTTT,few,TRBJ1-5,TRBD1,TRBV20-1
CASSILGQPHEQYF,TGTGCCAGTAGTATTCTCGGCCAGCCCCACGAGCAGTACTTC,many,TRBJ2-7,NA,TRBV19
CATNRLAATYEQYF,TGTGCCACCAACAGACTAGCGGCTACCTACGAGCAGTACTTC,many,TRBJ2-7,TRBD2,TRBV7-9
CAGGGRDAGALEQFF,TGTGCTGGTGGCGGCCGGGACGCAGGGGCTCTGGAGCAGTTCTTC,NA,TRBJ2-1,NA,TRBV12-5
CASSDSMGGLDTQYF,TGTGCCAGCAGTGACTCGATGGGGGGGCTTGATACGCAGTATTTT,NA,TRBJ2-3,NA,TRBV6-4
CAILTGVMENEQFF,TGTGCCATCCTTACCGGGGTGATGGAAAATGAGCAGTTCTTC,many,TRBJ2-1,NA,TRBV12-3/TRBV12-4
CASVRTHQPQHF,TGCGCCTCGGTTCGGACTCATCAGCCCCAGCATTTT,many,TRBJ1-5,NA,TRBV10-1
CASRPTTRDSVDTQYF,TGTGCCAGCAGACCCACGACCCGGGACTCCGTTGATACGCAGTATTTT,many,TRBJ2-3,NA,TRBV6-5
CASSDLPTGEQFF,TGTGCCAGCTCCGATCTTCCCACAGGTGAGCAGTTCTTC,many,TRBJ2-1,NA,TRBV11-2
CASSIHRGVTGYTF,TGTGCCAGTAGTATCCACAGGGGGGTGACTGGCTACACCTTC,NA,TRBJ1-2,TRBD1,TRBV19
CASRPGGVGTEAFF,TGTGCCAGCAGACCGGGGGGTGTAGGGACTGAAGCTTTCTTT,many,TRBJ1-1,NA,TRBV12-3/TRBV12-4
CASTFEGTSSPLHF,TGTGCCAGCACCTTTGAGGGGACGAGCTCACCCCTCCACTTT,many,TRBJ1-6,NA,TRBV7-2
CASSQDRPGFQLYEQYF,TGCGCCAGCAGCCAAGATAGGCCGGGGTTCCAACTCTACGAGCAGTACTTC,many,TRBJ2-7,NA,TRBV4-1
CASSPGGPVAGYTF,TGTGCCAGCAGCCCGGGGGGGCCGGTTGCTGGCTACACCTTC,medium-sized,TRBJ1-2,NA,TRBV27